This T cell receptor beta chain appears in the sequencing data of a study of T cell responses to AZD1222 COVID-19 vaccine. Study outcomes and limitations: Recipients of two AZD1222 doses showed rising Spike-specific TCR breadth and depth. Baseline seropositivity occurred in only 5 to 7 AZD1222 recipients. Nearly half of the spike-specific TCRs reportedly recognize variant regions that carry no mutations. Donor demographics were predominantly white British with a female majority; clonal diversity may be underestimated.

Germline V gene data show CDR1 as KGHSH and CDR2 as LQKENI. There are 15 residues in the CDR3. V lost 1 base to trimming and J lost 4 bases, with 13 bases between them. The repertoire was sequenced with immunoSEQ multiplex PCR; TCRdb's copy has only in-frame clones and lacks some. This table holds 130,000 to 150,000 clones, roughly 93% found once. Concerning this clone: As yet, its antigen is unknown.

This TCR derives from an adult who received the AZD1222 COVID-19 vaccine. The chain is built from TRBV18 and TRBJ1-1; D possibly corresponds to TRBD1 (5 bases). Source: peripheral blood, taken 28 days after the second AZD1222 dose. The CDR3 bases are TGTGCCAGCTCACCACAAGGGGTTGGAGGCACTGAAGCTTTCTTT. It codes for CASSPQGVGGTEAFF. Drawing the rest from reference TRBV18 and TRBJ1-1, the complete variable domain is NAGVMQNPRHLVRRRGQEARLRCSPMKGHSHVYWYRQLPEEGLKFMVYLQKENIIDESGMPKERFSAEFPKEGPSILRIQQVVRGDSAAYFCASSPQGVGGTEAFFGQGTRLTVV.